These 2 T cell receptor beta chains were sequenced from one sample in a study of spatial heterogeneity in lung cancer. The time point here: sample taken at primary tumor resection. Whole RNA, isolated from tumor, nontumor lung or frozen PBMC, was sequenced without prior sorting. MiXCR, applied by TCRdb to the 5' RACE reads, yields one record per CDR3 protein. This table has 20,000 to 25,000 distinct CDR3 sequences, 5.5% to 8% appearing once. This sample comprised PBMCs, obtained at surgery. The receptors stem from a male donor with early-stage non-small cell lung cancer.

The chain combines TRBV12-3 or TRBV12-4 with TRBJ2-1; 9 positions agree with TRBD2. With V trimmed by 6 bases and J by 7 bases, 10 bases remained unmatched. The CDR3 runs to 15 residues. CDR3 in amino acids: CASSGLAPIGNEQFF. DNA for the CDR3: TGTGCCAGCAGCGGACTAGCGCCCATAGGAAATGAGCAGTTCTTC.

This sequence joins TRBV29-1 and TRBJ2-6; D is unclear. V shed 0 bases and J shed 0 bases, with 12 bases lying between them. The CDR3 sequence is 17 residues long. Looked up from germline, CDR1 is SQVTM and CDR2 is ANQGSEA. Here the CDR3 DNA reads TGCAGCGTTGAAGACGGCGAAGCTTACTCTGGGGCCAACGTCCTGACTTTC. This translates into CSVEDGEAYSGANVLTF.